This TCR beta chain was identified during a study of blood T cell repertoires in COVID-19. Across the whole study: Samples taken during acute and convalescent COVID-19 were collected in the United States, Italy and Spain.

The junction had 3 bases not matched to a gene; V was cut back by 5 bases and J by 1 base. The CDR3 consists of 15 residues. CDR1 and CDR2 (germline): LNHDA, SQIVND (reference sequence). This clone turned up a few times. Sequenced by immunoSEQ multiplex PCR; TCRdb stores in-frame clones only, minus some. The data contain a few hundred thousand clones, 88% of them singletons. This TCR was sampled from a woman aged 25-40 years who had recovered from COVID-19. The material sequenced was peripheral blood. The chain joins TRBV19 to TRBJ2-3, with 10 bases aligning to TRBD2. The DNA for the CDR3 is TGTGCCAGTAGTGTTCTAGCGGGGGGCACAGATACGCAGTATTTT. This encodes CASSVLAGGTDTQYF.